This TCR beta chain was recovered during a study of cytomegalovirus exposure and HLA in healthy donors. General observations from the study: A missense variant in DCLRE1C was later tied to TCR beta V- and J-gene trimming.

Vbeta (60) and Jbeta (13) primers were used in the PCR. How the authors handled the data: Later, an analysis found about 80 million unique TCR beta chains, and about 9.9 million of these were shared. Sequenced by immunoSEQ multiplex PCR; TCRdb stores in-frame clones only, minus some. The DNA gave D and trimming, while V, J and clone size come from that table. The table includes over 150,000 clones, around 80% detected once. Everyone who donated was a healthy bone marrow donor. Turning to this clone: The antigen is unknown.

The germline gives CDR1 ENHRY, CDR2 SYGVKD. CDR3 size: 16 residues. The trim removed 6 bases at V and 9 bases at J, leaving 10 bases unmatched. The TCR originated in a man younger than 35 in good health and CMV-seropositive. The source material was PBMCs. The chain recombines TRBV10-3 with TRBJ2-1; 14 bases are shared with TRBD2. Here the CDR3 DNA reads TGTGCCATCAGCGCTCCGGGACTAGCGGGAGAGGGTGAGCAGTTCTTC. Amino acid sequence: CAISAPGLAGEGEQFF.